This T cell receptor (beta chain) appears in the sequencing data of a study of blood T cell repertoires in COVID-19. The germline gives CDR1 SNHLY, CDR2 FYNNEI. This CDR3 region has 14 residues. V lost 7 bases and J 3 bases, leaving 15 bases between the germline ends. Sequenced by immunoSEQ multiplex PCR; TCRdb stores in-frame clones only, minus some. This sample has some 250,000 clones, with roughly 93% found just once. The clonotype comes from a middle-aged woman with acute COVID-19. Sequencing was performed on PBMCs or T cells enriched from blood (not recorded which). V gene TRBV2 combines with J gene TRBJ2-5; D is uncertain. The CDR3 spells CASNRLAAKETQYF. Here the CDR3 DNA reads TGTGCCAGCAATCGATTAGCAGCAAAAGAGACCCAGTACTTC.